The present T cell receptor (beta chain) was sequenced within a study of CD8+CD57+ T cells in acquired aplastic anemia (dated by TCRdb to 2017 to 2018). Turning to the overall study: DNA extracted from sorted CD4+ and CD8+ cells had a mean of roughly 3.3 ug, with a range of about 0.19 to 30 ug. CD8+CD57+ expansion was defined as a frequency above the mean frequency observed in healthy subjects. Here is what the overall study found, with its caveats: Patients and healthy controls showed no significant difference in CD8+ Simpson's diversity (P=0.060). Some 30 CD8+ CDR3 sequences were shared between patients and controls but appeared highly expressed in patients and within their immunodominant clones.

Profiling of TCR beta VDJ combinations and CDR3 sequences used genomic DNA as the template. TCR repertoire sequencing was run on an Illumina HiSeq 2000. In the authors' own workflow: Repertoire assessment relied on Simpson's diversity index, CDR3 size and DJ length profiles, and TRBV/TRBJ rearrangement plots. The most abundant DNA sequence in the deep sequencing data was defined as the immunodominant clone. CDR3 amino acid sequences were screened for sharing across subjects and were compared with published repertoires and the VDJdb database. In TCRdb, the public reads were trimmed at Q25 with fastp and aligned with MiXCR, with productive beta chains retained. Each CDR3 protein gets just one entry, which takes the most common genes and DNA from the rows behind it. TCRdb, not the authors, supplied the V and J calls. This sample holds approximately 160,000 distinct CDR3 sequences; 40% to 55% were observed only once. Clones ranked in the top ten supply around 3.2% of the sample.

The CDR3 covers 12 residues, taking in both the cysteine and the phenylalanine. Just CDR3 DNA is preserved here, 36 bases in frame from base 1. The junction shows trimming of 6 bases on V and 4 bases on J, plus 9 bases between the germline ends. CDR1 SNHLY and CDR2 FYNNEI are derived from the germline V gene. This clonotype was detected many times. The antigen it binds to is not known. No base-level quality is on record; no much larger clone is a single base apart. Patients chosen for sequencing had shown expansion of CD8+CD57+ cells by flow cytometry. Severe acquired aplastic anemia was diagnosed in all patients according to International Study of Aplastic Anemia and Agranulocytosis and Camitta criteria. At the time blood was sampled, none of the patients had received any therapy. TCR repertoires of sorted CD4+ and CD8+ blood T cells from severe aplastic anemia patients and healthy subjects were deep-sequenced in the study. Patients were enrolled in the USA under clinicaltrials.gov protocols 00001620, 01623167, 00001397, 00071045, 00081523 and 00961064. Ficoll-Paque density gradient centrifugation was used to isolate peripheral blood mononuclear cells. Before DNA extraction, CD4+ and CD8+ T cells were sorted with FACS or magnetic beads.

The receptor was derived from a human donor with aplastic anemia. The sequenced material came from sorted CD4+, CD8+, or CD8+CD57+ T cells (not recorded which) from PBMCs. Recombination linked TRBV2 to TRBJ2-5, and possibly TRBD1, on 5 matching bases. The nucleotide sequence reads TGTGCCAGCAGGGCGCAGGGAGAGACCCAGTACTTC. This codes for CASRAQGETQYF.